This T cell receptor (beta chain) was observed in a study of radiotherapy plus CTLA-4 blockade in lung cancer. For the study at large: An objective response was seen in about 17% of patients, and disease control in about 31%. Study outcomes and limitations: In blood, TCR clones derived from the tumor expanded after radiotherapy plus ipilimumab.

Germline V lookup: CDR1 SGHDT, CDR2 YYEEEE. The V gene lost 5 bases and the J gene lost 1 base, with 10 bases spanning the gap. The CDR3 extends over 15 amino acids. Only in-frame clones appear in the TCRdb table, and some are missing; sequencing was by immunoSEQ multiplex PCR. Altogether more than 80,000 clones are present, around 85% being singletons, with the ten largest covering 2.4%. As concerns this clone: Its antigen is not identified.

Ipilimumab CTLA-4 blockade and focal radiation were given to patients with chemo-refractory metastatic non-small-cell lung cancer. The clonotype comes from a human donor with non-small cell lung cancer that progressed on radiotherapy plus ipilimumab. Some clones in this sample may be carry-over from other donors' samples. The V and J genes are TRBV5-6 and TRBJ1-6; D possibly corresponds to TRBD1 (5 bases). Here the sequenced sample was peripheral blood, taken from a patient treated with radiotherapy plus ipilimumab. CDR3: CASRLRGSYNSPLHF. The CDR3 coding sequence is TGTGCCAGCAGATTAAGGGGTTCCTATAATTCACCCCTCCACTTT.